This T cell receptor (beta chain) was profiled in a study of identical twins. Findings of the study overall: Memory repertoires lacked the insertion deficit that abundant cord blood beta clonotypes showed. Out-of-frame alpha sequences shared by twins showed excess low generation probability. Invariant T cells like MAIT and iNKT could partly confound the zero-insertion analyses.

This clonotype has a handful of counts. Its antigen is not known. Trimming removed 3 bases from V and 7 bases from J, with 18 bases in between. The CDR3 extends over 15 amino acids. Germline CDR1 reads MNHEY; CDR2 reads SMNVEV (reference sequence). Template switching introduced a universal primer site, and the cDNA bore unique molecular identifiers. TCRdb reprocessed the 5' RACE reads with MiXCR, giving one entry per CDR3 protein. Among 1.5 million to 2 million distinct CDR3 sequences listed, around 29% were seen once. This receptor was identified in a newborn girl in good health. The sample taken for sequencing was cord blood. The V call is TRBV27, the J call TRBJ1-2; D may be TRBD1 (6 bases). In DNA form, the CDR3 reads TGTGCCAGCAGTTTCCTTTTGGGGGGCCCGAGTGGCTACACCTTC. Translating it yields CASSFLLGGPSGYTF.